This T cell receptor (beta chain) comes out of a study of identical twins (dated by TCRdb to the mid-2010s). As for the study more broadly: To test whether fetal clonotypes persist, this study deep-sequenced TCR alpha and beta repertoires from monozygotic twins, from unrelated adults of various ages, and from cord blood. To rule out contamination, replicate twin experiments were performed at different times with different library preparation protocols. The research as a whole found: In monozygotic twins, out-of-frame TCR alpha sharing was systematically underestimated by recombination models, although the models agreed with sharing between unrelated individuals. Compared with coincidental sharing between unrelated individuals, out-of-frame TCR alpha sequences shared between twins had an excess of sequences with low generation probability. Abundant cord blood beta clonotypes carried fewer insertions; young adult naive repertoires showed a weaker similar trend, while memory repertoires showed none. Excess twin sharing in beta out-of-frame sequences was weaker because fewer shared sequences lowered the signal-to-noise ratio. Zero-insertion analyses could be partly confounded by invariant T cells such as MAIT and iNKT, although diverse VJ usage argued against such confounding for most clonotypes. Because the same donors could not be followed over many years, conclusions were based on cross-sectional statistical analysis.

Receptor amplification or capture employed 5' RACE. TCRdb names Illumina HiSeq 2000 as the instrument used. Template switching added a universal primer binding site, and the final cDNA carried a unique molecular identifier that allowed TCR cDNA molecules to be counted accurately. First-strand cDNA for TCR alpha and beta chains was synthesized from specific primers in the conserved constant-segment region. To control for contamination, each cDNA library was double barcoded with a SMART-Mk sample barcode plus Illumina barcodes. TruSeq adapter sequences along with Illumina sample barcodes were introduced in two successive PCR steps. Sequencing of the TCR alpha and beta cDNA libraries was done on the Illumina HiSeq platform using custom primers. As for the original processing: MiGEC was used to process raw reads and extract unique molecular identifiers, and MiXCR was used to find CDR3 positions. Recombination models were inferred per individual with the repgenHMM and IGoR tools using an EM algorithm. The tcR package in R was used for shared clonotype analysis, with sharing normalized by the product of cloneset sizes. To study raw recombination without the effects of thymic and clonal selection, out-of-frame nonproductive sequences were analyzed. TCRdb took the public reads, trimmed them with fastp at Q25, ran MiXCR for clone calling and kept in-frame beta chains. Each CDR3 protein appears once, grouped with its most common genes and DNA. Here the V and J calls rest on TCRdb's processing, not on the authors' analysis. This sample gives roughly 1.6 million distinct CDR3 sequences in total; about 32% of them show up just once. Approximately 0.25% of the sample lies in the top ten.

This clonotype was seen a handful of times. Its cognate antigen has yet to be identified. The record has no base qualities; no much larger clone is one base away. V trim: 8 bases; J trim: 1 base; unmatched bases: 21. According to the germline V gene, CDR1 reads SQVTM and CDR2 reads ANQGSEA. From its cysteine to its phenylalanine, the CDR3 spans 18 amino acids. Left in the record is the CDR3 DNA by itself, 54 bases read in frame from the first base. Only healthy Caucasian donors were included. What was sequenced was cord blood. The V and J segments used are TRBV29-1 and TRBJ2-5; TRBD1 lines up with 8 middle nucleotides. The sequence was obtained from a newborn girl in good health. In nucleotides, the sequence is TGCAGCCCTTTGCCGACAGGGGAGGTTTGGGTTCCCCAAGAGACCCAGTACTTC. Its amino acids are CSPLPTGEVWVPQETQYF.